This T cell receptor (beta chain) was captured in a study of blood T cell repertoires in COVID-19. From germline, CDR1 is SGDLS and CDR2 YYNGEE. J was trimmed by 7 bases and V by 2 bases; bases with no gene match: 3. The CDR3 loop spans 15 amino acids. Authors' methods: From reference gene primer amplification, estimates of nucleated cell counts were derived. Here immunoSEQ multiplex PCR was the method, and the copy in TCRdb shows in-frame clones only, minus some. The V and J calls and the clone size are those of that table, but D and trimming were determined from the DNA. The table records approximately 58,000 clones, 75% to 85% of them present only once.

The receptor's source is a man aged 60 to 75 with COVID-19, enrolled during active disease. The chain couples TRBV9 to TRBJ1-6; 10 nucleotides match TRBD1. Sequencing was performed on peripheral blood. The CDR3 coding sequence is TGTGCCAGCAGCGTTCAGACAGGGGGCAATTCACCCCTCCACTTT. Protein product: CASSVQTGGNSPLHF.